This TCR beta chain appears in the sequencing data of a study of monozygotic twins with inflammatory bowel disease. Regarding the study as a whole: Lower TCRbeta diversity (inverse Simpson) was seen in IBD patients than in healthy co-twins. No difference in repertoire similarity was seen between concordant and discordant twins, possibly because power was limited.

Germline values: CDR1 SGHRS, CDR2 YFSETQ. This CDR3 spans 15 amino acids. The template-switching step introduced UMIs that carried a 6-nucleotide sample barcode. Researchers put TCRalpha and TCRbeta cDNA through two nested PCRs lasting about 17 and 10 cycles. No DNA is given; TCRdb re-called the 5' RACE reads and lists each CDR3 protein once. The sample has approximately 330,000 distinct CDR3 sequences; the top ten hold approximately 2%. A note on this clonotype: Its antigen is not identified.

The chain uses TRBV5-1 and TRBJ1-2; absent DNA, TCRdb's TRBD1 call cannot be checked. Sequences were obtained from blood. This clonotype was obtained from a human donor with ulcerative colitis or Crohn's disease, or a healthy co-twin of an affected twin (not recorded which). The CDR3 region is CASSRDSALGYGYTF.